What follows are 13 T cell receptor beta chains derived from one specimen sequenced in a study of blood T cell repertoires in COVID-19. Profiled with immunoSEQ multiplex PCR; TCRdb holds only in-frame clones, not every one. The data contain fewer than 300,000 clones, nearly 85% of them singletons. Sequencing input: peripheral blood. These receptors were obtained from a human donor in a cohort sampled during active COVID-19.

This clone was counted once. The chain employs TRBV3-1 (or the pseudogene TRBV3-2) and TRBJ2-5; 7 bases fit TRBD2. This CDR3 has 12 amino acids. Germline V gene sequence: CDR1 LGHDT, CDR2 YNNKEL (reference sequence). V dropped 1 base and J dropped 11; count of bases not matched to a gene: 4. As DNA, the CDR3 is TGTGCCAGCAGCCAAGCCGGGGGGATTCAGTACTTC. It translates to CASSQAGGIQYF.

The rearrangement joins TRBV4-3 to TRBJ1-5; D remains unclear. The CDR3 is 15 amino acids. Per germline, CDR1 LGHNA and CDR2 YSLEER. Between the trimmed V and J ends, which lost 3 bases and 6 bases, there was a span of 15 bases. The CDR3 region is CASSHSKEGSQPQHF. The CDR3, as DNA: TGCGCCAGCAGCCATTCAAAGGAGGGATCTCAGCCCCAGCATTTT.

This chain links TRBV19 with TRBJ2-2, with 16 positions matching TRBD2. V lost 3 bases and J lost 6; bases outside the gene matches: 7. The CDR3 covers 18 residues. CDR1 and CDR2 from the germline V gene are LNHDA and SQIVND (reference sequence). The CDR3 region has the DNA TGTGCCAGTAGTATCCCGGGACTAGCGGGAGGGTTCGCCGGGGAGCTGTTTTTT. It specifies CASSIPGLAGGFAGELFF.

V usage is TRBV7-2 and J usage is TRBJ2-3, with TRBD2 identical over 10 bases. The V gene end was trimmed by 2 bases and the J gene end by 3 bases; junction bases not matched to a gene: 8. The CDR3 has 17 amino acids. Germline V CDR1 and CDR2: SGHTA, FQGNSA. CDR3 amino acids: CASSLSGGATGTDTQYF. CDR3 sequence (DNA): TGTGCCAGCAGCTTAAGCGGGGGGGCGACAGGGACAGATACGCAGTATTTT.

J is TRBJ1-2 and V is TRBV6-5; D gene unclear. This CDR3 region has 12 residues. Trimming removed 6 bases from V and 8 bases from J, with 13 bases in between. The germline CDR1 and CDR2 sequences are MNHEY and SVGAGI. CDR3 in amino acids: CASSPGARGYTF. CDR3 nucleotides: TGTGCCAGCAGCCCGGGTGCTAGAGGCTACACCTTC.

The CDR3 protein is CASSQDVRSYGYTF. DNA of the CDR3: TGTGCCAGCAGCCAAGATGTCAGGTCCTATGGCTACACCTTC. This chain joins TRBV3-1 (or the pseudogene TRBV3-2) and TRBJ1-2; D remains ambiguous. This CDR3 spans 14 amino acids. Germline V CDR1 and CDR2: LGHDT, YNNKEL (reference sequence). V was clipped by 0 bases and J by 4 bases, with 9 bases between them.

This chain joins TRBV21-1 and TRBJ2-7; TRBD1, the table's D call, was not compared with the DNA. TRBV21-1 is labeled a pseudogene. The CDR3 sequence is 14 residues long. The CDR3 protein is CAYKGTGDSYEQYF. The CDR3 DNA reads as TGTGCCTACAAAGGGACAGGGGACTCCTACGAGCAGTACTTC.

This chain connects TRBV7-9 to TRBJ2-5, with 15 bases matching TRBD2. CDR1 is SEHNR, CDR2 FQNEAQ, per germline (reference sequence). CDR3 size: 15 residues. V shed 7 bases and J 5 bases; nucleotides not matched to a gene: 5. CDR3 amino acids: CASTRTSGGAETQYF. DNA of the CDR3: TGTGCCAGCACCAGGACTAGCGGGGGGGCTGAGACCCAGTACTTC.

The table lists this clone with a few counts. The chain couples TRBV7-8 to TRBJ2-7; 12 bases are shared with TRBD2. With V trimmed by 5 bases and J by 3 bases, 20 bases remained unmatched. In germline, CDR1 is SGHVS, CDR2 FQNEAQ. The CDR3 spans 20 residues. This chain's CDR3 is CASSPRLAGVTPGLDYEQYF. The CDR3 region has the DNA TGTGCCAGCAGCCCAAGACTAGCGGGAGTAACACCGGGTCTGGACTACGAGCAGTACTTC.

The chain has TRBV28 and TRBJ1-5, with D maybe TRBD1 (6 bases). Trimming took off 4 bases at V and 2 bases at J, with 15 bases between the two ends. Germline CDR1 and CDR2: MDHEN and SYDVKM. The length of the CDR3 is 16 residues. CDR3 sequence (DNA): TGTGCCAGCAGTTCCGCTTACTGGACAGGCAATCAGCCCCAGCATTTT. It is translated as CASSSAYWTGNQPQHF.

The chain employs TRBV9 and TRBJ2-1; 7 bases align to TRBD2. Germline CDR1 and CDR2: SGDLS and YYNGEE. This CDR3 is 15 amino acids long. V lost 0 bases, J lost 16 bases, and 16 bases stayed unmatched. The CDR3 DNA reads as TGTGCCAGCAGCGTAGAGGGGAGCGGGACGGAGGCCAGCTTCTTC. It translates to CASSVEGSGTEASFF.

This rearrangement joins TRBV19 to TRBJ1-4; possibly TRBD1 for D (6 bases). This CDR3 region has 14 residues. The germline V gene encodes CDR1 LNHDA and CDR2 SQIVND (reference sequence). V lost 5 bases and J lost 3, with 10 bases in between. The CDR3 here is CASSEDRSNEKLFF. CDR3 bases: TGTGCCAGTAGTGAGGACAGATCTAATGAAAAACTGTTTTTT. Full variable domain (rest looked up from reference TRBV19 and TRBJ1-4): DGGITQSPKYLFRKEGQNVTLSCEQNLNHDAMYWYRQDPGQGLRLIYYSQIVNDFQKGDIAEGYSVSREKKESFPLTVTSAQKNPTAFYLCASSEDRSNEKLFFGSGTQLSVL.

The rearrangement uses TRBV5-1 and TRBJ1-4; TRBD1 aligns across 7 bases. The V gene end was trimmed by 3 bases and the J gene end by 7 bases; junction bases not matched to a gene: 6. Per the germline V gene, CDR1 is SGHRS and CDR2 is YFSETQ. CDR3 size: 14 residues. CDR3 coding DNA: TGCGCCAGCAGCTCTCAGGGGGACGGTGAAAAACTGTTTTTT. Translating it yields CASSSQGDGEKLFF.